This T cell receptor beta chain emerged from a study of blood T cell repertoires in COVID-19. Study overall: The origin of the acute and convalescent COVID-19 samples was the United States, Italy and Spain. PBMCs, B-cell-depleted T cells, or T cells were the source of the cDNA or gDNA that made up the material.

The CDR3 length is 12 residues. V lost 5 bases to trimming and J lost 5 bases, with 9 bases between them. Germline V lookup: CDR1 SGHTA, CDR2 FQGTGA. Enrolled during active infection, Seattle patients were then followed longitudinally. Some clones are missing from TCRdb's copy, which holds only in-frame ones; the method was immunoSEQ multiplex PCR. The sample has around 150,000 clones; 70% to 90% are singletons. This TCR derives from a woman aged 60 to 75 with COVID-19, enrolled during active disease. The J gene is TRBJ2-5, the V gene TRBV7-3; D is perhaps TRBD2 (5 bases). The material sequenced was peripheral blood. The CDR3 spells CASSPRGETQYF. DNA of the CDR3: TGTGCCAGCAGCCCAAGAGGGGAGACCCAGTACTTC.